The source of this T cell receptor (beta chain) is a study of cytomegalovirus exposure and HLA in healthy donors. Whole-study results and caveats: According to a subsequent analysis, TCR clusters identified in the first cohort showed a tendency to co-occur across the 120 or so validation repertoires. Listed as cytomegalovirus-associated were 170 or so TCR beta chains. Reports showed the classifier diagnosing cytomegalovirus status with high specificity and sensitivity.

Of note for this clone: The antigen is unknown.

TCRdb keeps only in-frame clones here, not all; method: immunoSEQ multiplex PCR. The repertoire holds 150,000 to 170,000 clones, with 86% as singletons. Separation from the approximately 660-subject first cohort characterized the roughly 120-subject validation cohort, to which the donors belonged. The clonotype originates from a human donor in good health. Sequences were obtained from PBMCs.

The CDR3 DNA sequence: TGCGCCAGCAGCCGCGAGGGCGGGACTTCCTACAATGAGCAGTTCTTC. Protein sequence: CASSREGGTSYNEQFF. The chain carries TRBV5-1 and TRBJ2-1; D might be TRBD2 (6 bases). The CDR3 extends over 16 amino acids. Trimming shortened V by 4 bases and J by 1 base, and 15 bases separated the two germline ends. Germline V CDR1 and CDR2: SGHRS, YFSETQ.